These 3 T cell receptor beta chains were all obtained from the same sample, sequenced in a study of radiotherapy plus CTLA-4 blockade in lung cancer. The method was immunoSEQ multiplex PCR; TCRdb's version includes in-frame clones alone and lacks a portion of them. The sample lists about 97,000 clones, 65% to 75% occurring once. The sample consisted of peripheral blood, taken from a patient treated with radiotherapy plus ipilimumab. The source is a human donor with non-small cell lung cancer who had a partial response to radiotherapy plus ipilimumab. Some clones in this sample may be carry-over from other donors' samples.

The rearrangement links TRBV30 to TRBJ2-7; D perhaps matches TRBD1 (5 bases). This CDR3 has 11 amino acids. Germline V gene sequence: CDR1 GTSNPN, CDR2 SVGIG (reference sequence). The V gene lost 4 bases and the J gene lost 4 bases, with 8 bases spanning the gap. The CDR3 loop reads CAWTQGYEQYF. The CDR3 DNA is TGTGCCTGGACGCAGGGATACGAGCAGTACTTC.

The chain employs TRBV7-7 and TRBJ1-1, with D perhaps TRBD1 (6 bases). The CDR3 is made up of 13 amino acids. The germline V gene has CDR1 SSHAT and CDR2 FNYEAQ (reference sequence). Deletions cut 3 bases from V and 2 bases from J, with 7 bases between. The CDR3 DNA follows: TGTGCCAGCAGCTTGGACAGAAACACTGAAGCTTTCTTT. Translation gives CASSLDRNTEAFF.

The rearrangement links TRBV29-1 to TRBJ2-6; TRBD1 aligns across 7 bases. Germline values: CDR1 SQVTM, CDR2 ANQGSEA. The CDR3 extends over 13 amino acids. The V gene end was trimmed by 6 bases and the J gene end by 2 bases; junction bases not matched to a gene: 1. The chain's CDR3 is CSVGTAGANVLTF. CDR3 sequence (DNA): TGCAGCGTCGGGACAGCTGGGGCCAACGTCCTGACTTTC.